The rows below give T cell receptor beta chains drawn from one sample of a study of blood T cell repertoires in COVID-19. TCRdb's copy holds only in-frame clones and misses some; the assay was immunoSEQ multiplex PCR. The sample carries 200,000 to 250,000 clones, 85% to 90% recorded once. The sample was PBMCs or T cells enriched from blood (not recorded which). Every receptor here comes from a woman between 50 and 59 years old with acute COVID-19. The CDR3 runs from the conserved cysteine through the conserved F or W. The order of the fields is clone size, J gene, D gene, V gene, CDR3 protein, CDR3 DNA. A D gene is named only where the DNA matches it firmly. Some rows have no size entry. The others give once, few or many, or a class for an expanded clone.

>NA|TRBJ2-5|NA|TRBV11-1
CASSPSLVLQETQYF
TGTGCCAGCAGCCCGAGTCTGGTGCTCCAAGAGACCCAGTACTTC
>NA|TRBJ2-7|TRBD2|TRBV4-3
CASSQGGDRASGSVFYEQYF
TGCGCCAGCAGCCAAGGCGGGGATAGGGCCAGCGGGAGTGTATTCTACGAGCAGTACTTC
>NA|TRBJ2-7|NA|TRBV7-9
CASSPKTGTPNSYEQYF
TGTGCCAGCAGCCCAAAAACCGGGACACCCAACTCCTACGAGCAGTACTTC
>NA|TRBJ2-3|TRBD2|TRBV5-1
CASSFSVAGGTDTQYF
TGCGCCAGCAGCTTTAGTGTAGCGGGAGGAACAGATACGCAGTATTTT
>NA|TRBJ2-7|TRBD1|TRBV6-2/TRBV6-3
CASSYGTGFYEQYF
TGTGCCAGCAGTTACGGGACAGGGTTCTACGAGCAGTACTTC
>NA|TRBJ2-3|NA|TRBV19
CASSRQTSTDTQYF
TGTGCCAGTAGTAGACAGACTAGCACAGATACGCAGTATTTT
>NA|TRBJ1-5|TRBD1|TRBV28
CASSLRTGGVQPQHF
TGTGCCAGCAGTTTAAGGACAGGGGGCGTTCAGCCCCAGCATTTT
>NA|TRBJ1-4|NA|TRBV27
CASSSLRGLPDEKLFF
TGTGCCAGCAGTTCCCTTCGTGGGCTCCCGGATGAAAAACTGTTTTTT
>NA|TRBJ2-1|NA|TRBV7-3
CASSLNAGRNEQFF
TGTGCCAGCAGCTTAAACGCAGGGAGGAATGAGCAGTTCTTC
>NA|TRBJ2-2|TRBD1|TRBV24-1
CATSDLPGAGGSGELFF
TGTGCCACCAGTGATTTGCCGGGGGCAGGGGGCTCCGGGGAGCTGTTTTTT
>NA|TRBJ2-7|NA|TRBV10-3
CAISGSTGSYEQYF
TGTGCCATCAGTGGAAGTACAGGCTCCTACGAGCAGTACTTC
>NA|TRBJ2-2|NA|TRBV7-2
CASSLKAGLNTGELFF
TGTGCCAGCAGCTTAAAGGCAGGACTTAACACCGGGGAGCTGTTTTTT
>NA|TRBJ2-5|TRBD2|TRBV7-3
CASSSSGLVSAETQYF
TGTGCCAGCAGCTCGTCGGGACTAGTATCGGCAGAGACCCAGTACTTC
>once|TRBJ2-3|NA|TRBV18
CASSPLGDTQYF
TGTGCCAGCTCACCTCTCGGAGATACGCAGTATTTT
>NA|TRBJ2-3|TRBD1|TRBV5-1
CASSLGGQGRPDTQYF
TGCGCCAGCAGCTTGGGGGGACAGGGGAGGCCAGATACGCAGTATTTT
>NA|TRBJ2-5|TRBD2|TRBV27
CASSLGWGGETQYF
TGTGCCAGCAGTTTAGGGTGGGGGGGGGAGACCCAGTACTTC
>NA|TRBJ1-4|NA|TRBV27
CASSPRPGGNEKLFF
TGTGCCAGCAGTCCCAGACCAGGTGGTAATGAAAAACTGTTTTTT
>NA|TRBJ1-4|NA|TRBV27
CASSLWGGSELFF
TGTGCCAGCAGTTTATGGGGGGGGAGTGAACTGTTTTTT
>NA|TRBJ2-1|NA|TRBV5-6
CASSLSPSSYNEQFF
TGTGCCAGCAGCTTGTCCCCGAGCTCCTACAATGAGCAGTTCTTC
>once|TRBJ2-7|TRBD1|TRBV5-1
CASSLTGGSEEQYF
TGCGCCAGCAGCTTGACAGGGGGCTCGGAAGAGCAGTACTTC
>once|TRBJ1-5|NA|TRBV28
CASSTVQGPQHF
TGTGCCAGCAGCACTGTGCAGGGGCCCCAGCATTTT
>NA|TRBJ1-1|TRBD1|TRBV28
CASQGVSTEAFF
TGTGCCAGTCAGGGGGTGAGCACTGAAGCTTTCTTT
>few|TRBJ2-2|NA|TRBV19
CASSIDGLTGELFF
TGTGCCAGTAGTATAGATGGCCTCACCGGGGAGCTGTTTTTT
>once|TRBJ2-7|TRBD1|TRBV5-5
CASSPTQGSYEQYF
TGTGCCAGCAGCCCGACACAGGGGTCCTACGAGCAGTACTTC
>NA|TRBJ1-3|TRBD1|TRBV9
CASSAGGTGTGNTIYF
TGTGCCAGCAGCGCTGGGGGGACAGGGACTGGAAACACCATATATTTT
>NA|TRBJ2-7|NA|TRBV30
CAWHGGNYEQYF
TGTGCCTGGCACGGAGGGAACTACGAGCAGTACTTC
>NA|TRBJ1-4|TRBD1|TRBV5-1
CASSWDRMGQLFF
TGCGCCAGCAGTTGGGACAGGATGGGACAACTGTTTTTT
>NA|TRBJ2-5|TRBD1|TRBV30
CACWDRERETQYF
TGTGCCTGCTGGGACAGGGAAAGGGAGACCCAGTACTTC
>NA|TRBJ2-1|TRBD2|TRBV28
CASFSGGARGRAGNEQFF
TGTGCCAGCTTCTCCGGAGGGGCCCGCGGGAGGGCCGGGAATGAGCAGTTCTTC
>NA|TRBJ2-7|TRBD2|TRBV6-2/TRBV6-3
CASSHEGRGEQYF
TGTGCCAGCAGTCACGAGGGGAGGGGAGAGCAGTACTTC